This record concerns one T cell receptor beta chain sequence. These data are taken from a study of blood T cell repertoires in COVID-19. Study background: Samples came from the United States, Italy and Spain, spanning acute and convalescent COVID-19. PBMCs, B-cell-depleted T cells, or T cells were the source of the cDNA or gDNA that made up the material.

In germline, CDR1 is SGHAT, CDR2 FQNNGV. The length of the CDR3 is 15 residues. The V end was cut by 2 bases, the J end by 2 bases, with 10 bases between. In the authors' methods: Researchers report that nucleated cell counts were estimated from reference gene primer amplification. Only in-frame clones appear in the TCRdb table, and some are missing; sequencing was by immunoSEQ multiplex PCR. The DNA gave D and trimming, while V, J and clone size come from that table. This sample carries about 59,000 clones, 81% of them seen once, and the ten largest clones take roughly 28%. This receptor was taken from a woman older than 75 with active or convalescent COVID-19. The chain joins TRBV11-2 to TRBJ1-5; no firm D call. The specimen sequenced was peripheral blood. CDR3 sequence (DNA): TGTGCCAGCAGCTTAAATTTGCAGGGCAATCAGCCCCAGCATTTT. Encoded protein: CASSLNLQGNQPQHF.